What follows is one T cell receptor beta chain and its context. Its target is not known. This specimen comes from a study of radiotherapy plus CTLA-4 blockade in lung cancer. Regarding the study as a whole: Early blood T cell clone changes and increased post-radiation serum interferon-beta were reportedly the strongest response predictors.

Repertoires were generated with immunoSEQ multiplex PCR, while TCRdb's copy carries only in-frame clones and drops some. In the table there are 30,000 to 45,000 clones, roughly 72% of which are singletons. CDR1 SGHKS and CDR2 YYEKEE come from the germline V gene (reference sequence). The CDR3 is 15 residues long. Germline trimming cut 4 bases from V and 5 bases from J; bases unmatched to any gene: 6. Material: peripheral blood, obtained from a patient treated with radiotherapy plus ipilimumab. The receptor was isolated from a human donor with non-small cell lung cancer who had stable disease on radiotherapy plus ipilimumab. The gene calls are TRBV5-5 and TRBJ2-1; 10 positions match TRBD1. CDR3 in amino acids: CASSIGQGGNNEQFF. The CDR3 coding sequence is TGTGCCAGCAGCATCGGACAGGGGGGTAACAATGAGCAGTTCTTC.